These T cell receptor beta chains were read from a single sample in a study of low-dose radiotherapy and immunotherapy resistance in tumors. One entry per CDR3 protein results from TCRdb running MiXCR on the reads. The sample shows about 100,000 distinct CDR3 sequences, less than 25% of them seen only once. Sequencing used PBMCs, obtained after low-dose radiotherapy plus immunotherapy. All receptors come from a male donor with prostate cancer. The CDR3 runs from the conserved cysteine through the conserved F or W. Fields, in order: CDR3 protein, CDR3 DNA, D gene, CDR3 length, V gene, clone size, J gene. D genes are given only for firm matches. A row's size may be missing; if present it is once, few, many or a size class.

CATAPGQLTGELFF,TGTGCCACCGCCCCGGGACAGCTAACCGGGGAGCTGTTTTTT,TRBD1,14,TRBV24-1,.,TRBJ2-2
CASSLESGAGNQPQHF,TGTGCCAGCAGCCTAGAGTCGGGGGCGGGCAATCAGCCCCAGCATTTT,.,16,TRBV7-2,many,TRBJ1-5
CASSVRGQGYEQYF,TGCGCCAGCAGCGTCCGTGGACAGGGATACGAGCAGTACTTC,TRBD1,14,TRBV5-1,many,TRBJ2-7
CASSQVQGPNSPLHF,TGTGCCAGCAGCCAAGTACAGGGTCCAAATTCACCCCTCCACTTT,.,15,TRBV3-1,.,TRBJ1-6
CASSLGGTEKLFF,TGTGCCAGCAGCTTGGGGGGTACAGAAAAACTGTTTTTT,.,13,TRBV13,many,TRBJ1-4
CASRVPAGVGYEQYF,TGTGCCAGCAGGGTACCCGCGGGAGTAGGTTACGAGCAGTACTTC,TRBD2,15,TRBV28,.,TRBJ2-7
CSARDLAGGSRLSEETQYF,TGCAGTGCTAGAGATTTAGCGGGGGGGAGTCGGTTGTCGGAGGAGACCCAGTACTTC,TRBD2,19,TRBV20-1,many,TRBJ2-5
CASSQFPGIASSSYEQFF,TGTGCCAGCAGCCAATTTCCAGGGATAGCCTCCTCTTCCTACGAGCAGTTCTTC,.,18,TRBV3-1,.,TRBJ2-1
CASSQDLRVQETQYF,TGTGCCAGCAGCCAAGATCTGCGGGTACAAGAGACCCAGTACTTC,.,15,TRBV3-1,many,TRBJ2-5
CSVEKAGQETQYF,TGCAGCGTTGAGAAGGCAGGACAAGAGACCCAGTACTTC,.,13,TRBV29-1,many,TRBJ2-5
CASSKEDMEQYF,TGTGCCAGTAGCAAGGAGGATATGGAGCAGTACTTC,.,12,TRBV19,many,TRBJ2-7
CASSPRTGGPDTTNYGYTF,TGTGCCAGCAGTCCCCGAACAGGGGGCCCCGATACCACAAATTATGGCTACACCTTC,TRBD1,19,TRBV27,many,TRBJ1-2
CASSLGGCGTGELFF,TGTGCCAGCAGCCTTGGGGGATGCGGCACCGGGGAGCTGTTTTTT,.,15,TRBV7-3,.,TRBJ2-2
CASRQDRAKNIQYF,TGTGCCAGCAGGCAAGACAGAGCCAAAAACATTCAGTACTTC,.,14,TRBV5-5,many,TRBJ2-4
CASSSLTGSNTGELFF,TGTGCCAGCTCCTCATTGACGGGGTCGAACACCGGGGAGCTGTTTTTT,.,16,TRBV12-3/TRBV12-4,many,TRBJ2-2
CASTSRGGGETQYF,TGTGCCAGCACCTCGCGGGGCGGGGGAGAGACCCAGTACTTC,TRBD2,14,TRBV12-3/TRBV12-4,many,TRBJ2-5
CASSVDRDTGELFF,TGTGCCAGCAGCGTCGACAGGGACACCGGGGAGCTGTTTTTT,TRBD1,14,TRBV7-7,many,TRBJ2-2
CASSQDRTSGNEQYF,TGTGCCAGCAGCCAAGATCGAACTAGCGGCAACGAGCAGTACTTC,TRBD2,15,TRBV3-1,many,TRBJ2-7
CASSARGYGLPRAFF,TGTGCCAGCAGCGCCCGAGGTTATGGACTACCCAGAGCTTTCTTT,.,15,TRBV5-8,many,TRBJ1-1
CASSEAEGARMADTQYF,TGTGCCAGCAGTGAAGCAGAGGGGGCGCGAATGGCAGATACGCAGTATTTT,TRBD1,17,TRBV6-1,many,TRBJ2-3
CASSSITGLSGANVLTF,TGTGCCAGCAGCTCAATTACAGGTCTCTCTGGGGCCAACGTCCTGACTTTC,.,17,TRBV7-9,many,TRBJ2-6
CASSVSGGGGYEQYF,TGTGCCAGCAGCGTTTCAGGGGGCGGCGGCTACGAGCAGTACTTC,TRBD1,15,TRBV7-9,many,TRBJ2-7
CASSQVYAKRNTEAFF,TGCGCCAGCAGCCAAGTGTATGCCAAGAGGAACACTGAAGCTTTCTTT,.,16,TRBV4-1,many,TRBJ1-1
CASSRGDGPRTQYF,TGTGCCAGCAGCCGGGGGGACGGACCAAGGACCCAGTACTTC,TRBD2,14,TRBV7-9,many,TRBJ2-5
CASSSRVNTGELFF,TGTGCCAGCAGCTCCAGGGTAAACACCGGGGAGCTGTTTTTT,.,14,TRBV7-8,many,TRBJ2-2
CASRGPDRYTEAFF,TGTGCCAGCCGCGGCCCCGACCGGTACACTGAAGCTTTCTTT,.,14,TRBV21-1,many,TRBJ1-1
CASSEALIAGLPNTGELFFF,.,.,20,TRBV6-1,.,TRBJ2-2
CASSATGQDFYGYTF,TGTGCCAGCAGTGCGACAGGGCAGGATTTTTATGGCTACACCTTC,TRBD1,15,TRBV2,many,TRBJ1-2
CSPPGQGVYTQYF,TGCAGTCCTCCGGGACAGGGGGTCTATACGCAGTATTTT,TRBD1,13,TRBV20-1,once,TRBJ2-3
CASSDIRSSGQFF,TGTGCCAGCAGTGACATTCGATCTAGCGGGCAGTTCTTC,TRBD2,13,TRBV2,many,TRBJ2-1
CASSLLQDSYEQYF,TGTGCCAGCAGTTTGTTACAAGATTCCTACGAGCAGTACTTC,.,14,TRBV12-3/TRBV12-4,many,TRBJ2-7
CASRDLEGDTEAFF,TGTGCCAGCAGGGACTTAGAGGGGGACACTGAAGCTTTCTTT,.,14,TRBV6-5,many,TRBJ1-1
CASSLRGGGLQPQHF,TGTGCCAGCAGTTTACGGGGGGGGGGGCTTCAGCCCCAGCATTTT,.,15,TRBV12-3/TRBV12-4,many,TRBJ1-5
CASSLGVADTQYF,TGTGCCAGCAGCTTAGGTGTGGCAGATACGCAGTATTTT,.,13,TRBV11-3,many,TRBJ2-3
CAWSAGQGPTYEQYF,TGTGCCTGGAGTGCCGGACAGGGTCCAACCTACGAGCAGTACTTC,TRBD1,15,TRBV30,.,TRBJ2-7
CASSRSENQPQHF,TGTGCCAGCAGCCGAAGCGAAAATCAGCCCCAGCATTTT,.,13,TRBV7-9,.,TRBJ1-5
CASSPVDREEEKLFF,TGTGCCAGCAGCCCCGTGGACAGGGAGGAAGAAAAACTGTTTTTT,TRBD1,15,TRBV7-9,many,TRBJ1-4
CASSGIGGQPQHF,TGTGCCAGCAGCGGCATAGGCGGTCAGCCCCAGCATTTT,.,13,TRBV7-2,many,TRBJ1-5
CASMKTQGNQPQHF,TGTGCCAGCATGAAAACACAGGGGAATCAGCCCCAGCATTTT,TRBD1,14,TRBV6-5,many,TRBJ1-5
CASSYPPLATGELFF,TGTGCCAGCAGTTACCCCCCTCTAGCGACCGGGGAGCTGTTTTTT,.,15,TRBV6-2/TRBV6-3,many,TRBJ2-2